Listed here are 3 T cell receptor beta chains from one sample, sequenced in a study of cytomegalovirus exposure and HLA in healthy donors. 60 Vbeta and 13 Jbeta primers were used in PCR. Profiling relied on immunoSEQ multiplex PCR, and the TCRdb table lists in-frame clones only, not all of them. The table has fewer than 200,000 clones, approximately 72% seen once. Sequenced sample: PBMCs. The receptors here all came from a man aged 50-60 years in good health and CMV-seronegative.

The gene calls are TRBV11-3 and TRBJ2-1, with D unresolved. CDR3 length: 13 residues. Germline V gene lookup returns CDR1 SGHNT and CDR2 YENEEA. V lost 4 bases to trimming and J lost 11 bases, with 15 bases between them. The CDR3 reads CASSSPESRKQFF. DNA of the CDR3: TGTGCCAGCAGCTCCCCCGAGAGCAGGAAGCAGTTCTTC.

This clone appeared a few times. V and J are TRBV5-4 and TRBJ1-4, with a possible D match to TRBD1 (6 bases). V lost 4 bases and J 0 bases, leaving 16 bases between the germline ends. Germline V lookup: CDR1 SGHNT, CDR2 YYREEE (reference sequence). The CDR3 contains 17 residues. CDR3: CASSPAGGSSTNEKLFF. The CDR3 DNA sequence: TGTGCCAGCAGCCCAGCGGGGGGCTCGTCAACTAATGAAAAACTGTTTTTT.

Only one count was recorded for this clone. DNA for the CDR3: TGTGCCAGTAGTATATTCACAGGGAGTCAGTACGAGCAGTACTTC. Translating gives CASSIFTGSQYEQYF. The chain combines TRBV19 with TRBJ2-7, with D possibly TRBD1 on 6 matching bases. Between the trimmed V and J ends, which lost 2 bases and 4 bases, there was a span of 15 bases. Germline CDR1 and CDR2: LNHDA and SQIVND (reference sequence). This CDR3 contains 15 residues.